This T cell receptor beta chain was observed in a study of OX40 agonist ivuxolimab in advanced cancers. Study-level background: Every patient in dose escalation had hepatocellular carcinoma, melanoma, renal cell or head and neck cancer.

The V gene end was trimmed by 1 base and the J gene end by 5 bases; junction bases not matched to a gene: 6. The CDR3 is 16 amino acids. CDR1 and CDR2 (germline): SEHNR, FQNEAQ (reference sequence). Profiled with immunoSEQ multiplex PCR; TCRdb holds only in-frame clones, not every one. There are about 46,000 clones in the sample; around nine tenths occur only once, and around 4.7% lies in the top ten. To note about this clone: Its antigen is as yet unknown.

Points from the study as a whole: At doses 0.1 to 3.0 mg/kg, CD4+ and CD8+ clones expanded. The mean number of expanded clones was higher in CD8+ T cells than in CD4+.

The sequence derives from an adult with an advanced solid tumor such as melanoma, head and neck, liver or kidney cancer. The sample consisted of CD4+ or CD8+ T cells sorted from blood, taken in a trial of the OX40 agonist ivuxolimab. The chain uses TRBV7-9 and TRBJ2-3, with 10 bases identical to TRBD1. CDR3 nucleotides: TGTGCCAGCAGCTTAGTTGGGGACAGGGGTCAAGATACGCAGTATTTT. Protein: CASSLVGDRGQDTQYF.